The 5 T cell receptor beta chains presented below share a single source sample, sequenced in a study of PD-L1 blockade in urothelial cancer. Clones were read by immunoSEQ multiplex PCR, and TCRdb kept only the in-frame ones, dropping some. The sample holds some 97,000 clones, roughly nine tenths seen once. This specimen was PBMCs, taken around atezolizumab (anti-PD-L1) treatment. The receptor set was obtained from a woman older than 75 with urothelial cancer.

V and J are TRBV28 and TRBJ1-5, with TRBD1 matching 9 bases. V was pared by 8 bases and J by 1 base, with 12 bases of the junction left unmatched. The CDR3 loop spans 17 amino acids. Germline CDR1 reads MDHEN; CDR2 reads SYDVKM. CDR3 coding DNA: TGTGCCAGCCTCCCTGAGGGACAGGGTCGAAGCAATCAGCCCCAGCATTTT. It translates to CASLPEGQGRSNQPQHF.

The chain is built from TRBV19 and TRBJ1-3; 8 bases align to TRBD1. There are 15 residues in the CDR3. The junction had 5 bases not matched to a gene; V was cut back by 5 bases and J by 2 bases. CDR1 is LNHDA, CDR2 SQIVND, per germline (reference sequence). DNA for the CDR3: TGTGCCAGTAGTGGTACAGGGGGAACTGGAAACACCATATATTTT. The encoded protein is CASSGTGGTGNTIYF.

The V and J genes are TRBV18 and TRBJ1-5; perhaps TRBD1 as D (6 bases). V was cut by 3 bases and J by 4 bases, with 13 bases left in between. This CDR3 region has 15 residues. The germline gives CDR1 KGHSH, CDR2 LQKENI. The CDR3 sequence: CASSPRDTSNQPQHF. The CDR3, as DNA: TGTGCCAGCTCACCCCGGGACACGTCTAATCAGCCCCAGCATTTT. The whole variable domain, remainder taken from reference TRBV18 and TRBJ1-5, is NAGVMQNPRHLVRRRGQEARLRCSPMKGHSHVYWYRQLPEEGLKFMVYLQKENIIDESGMPKERFSAEFPKEGPSILRIQQVVRGDSAAYFCASSPRDTSNQPQHFGDGTRLSIL.

The chain recombines TRBV28 with TRBJ2-7; unclear D gene. Germline V gene lookup returns CDR1 MDHEN and CDR2 SYDVKM. The V gene lost 6 bases and the J gene lost 2 bases, with 11 bases spanning the gap. This CDR3 is 13 amino acids long. In DNA form, the CDR3 reads TGTGCCAGCAGCACACCGTCCCCCTACGAGCAGTACTTC. As protein: CASSTPSPYEQYF.

The V gene is TRBV19, the J gene TRBJ1-4; tentative D call: TRBD1 (6 bases). With 8 bases removed from V and 8 bases from J, the gap between germline ends came to 21 bases. Germline V CDR1 and CDR2: LNHDA, SQIVND (reference sequence). This CDR3 spans 15 amino acids. The CDR3 sequence is CASGGVGQGEEKLFF. In nucleotides, the CDR3 is TGTGCCAGTGGGGGCGTTGGGCAGGGTGAAGAAAAACTGTTTTTT.